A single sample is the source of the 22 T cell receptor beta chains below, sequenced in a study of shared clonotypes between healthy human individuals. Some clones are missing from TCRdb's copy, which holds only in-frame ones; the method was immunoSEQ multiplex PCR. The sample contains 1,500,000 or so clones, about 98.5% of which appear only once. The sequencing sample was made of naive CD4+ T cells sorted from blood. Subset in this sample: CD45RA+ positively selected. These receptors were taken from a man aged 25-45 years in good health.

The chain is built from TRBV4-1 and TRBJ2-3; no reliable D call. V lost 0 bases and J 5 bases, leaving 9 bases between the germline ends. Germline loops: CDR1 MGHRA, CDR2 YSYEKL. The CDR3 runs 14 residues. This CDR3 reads CASSQESRLDTQYF. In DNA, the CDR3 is TGCGCCAGCAGCCAAGAGTCTCGCTTAGATACGCAGTATTTT.

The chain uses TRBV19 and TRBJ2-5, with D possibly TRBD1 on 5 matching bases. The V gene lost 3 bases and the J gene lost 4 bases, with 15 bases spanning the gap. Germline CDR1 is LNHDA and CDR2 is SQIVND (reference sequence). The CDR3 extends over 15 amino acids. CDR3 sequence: CASSIRQGWGETQYF. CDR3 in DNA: TGTGCCAGTAGTATCCGGCAGGGCTGGGGAGAGACCCAGTACTTC. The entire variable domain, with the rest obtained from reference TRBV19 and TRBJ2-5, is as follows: DGGITQSPKYLFRKEGQNVTLSCEQNLNHDAMYWYRQDPGQGLRLIYYSQIVNDFQKGDIAEGYSVSREKKESFPLTVTSAQKNPTAFYLCASSIRQGWGETQYFGPGTRLLVL.

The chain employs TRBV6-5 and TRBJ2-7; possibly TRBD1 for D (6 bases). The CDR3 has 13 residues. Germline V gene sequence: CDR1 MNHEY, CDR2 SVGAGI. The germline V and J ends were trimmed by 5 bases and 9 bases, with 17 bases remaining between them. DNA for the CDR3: TGTGCCAGCAGTGGACACAGGGAATTGGGGCAGTACTTC. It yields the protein CASSGHRELGQYF.

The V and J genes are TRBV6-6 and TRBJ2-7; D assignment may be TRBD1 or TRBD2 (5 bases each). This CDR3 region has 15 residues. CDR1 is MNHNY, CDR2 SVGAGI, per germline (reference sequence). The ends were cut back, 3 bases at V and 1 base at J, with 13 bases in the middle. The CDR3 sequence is CASSYSRDRSYEQYF. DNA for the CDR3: TGTGCCAGCAGTTATTCCCGGGACCGGTCCTACGAGCAGTACTTC.

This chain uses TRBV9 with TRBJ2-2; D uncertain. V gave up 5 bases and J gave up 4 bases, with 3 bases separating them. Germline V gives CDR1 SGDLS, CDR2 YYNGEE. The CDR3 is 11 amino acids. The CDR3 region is CASRSTGELFF. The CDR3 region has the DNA TGTGCCAGCAGGAGCACCGGGGAGCTGTTTTTT.

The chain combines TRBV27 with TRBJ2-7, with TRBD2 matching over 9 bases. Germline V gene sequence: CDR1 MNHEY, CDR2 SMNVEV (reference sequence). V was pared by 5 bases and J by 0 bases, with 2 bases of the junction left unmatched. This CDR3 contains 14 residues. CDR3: CASSGSGSSYEQYF. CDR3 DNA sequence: TGTGCCAGCAGTGGTAGCGGGAGCTCCTACGAGCAGTACTTC.

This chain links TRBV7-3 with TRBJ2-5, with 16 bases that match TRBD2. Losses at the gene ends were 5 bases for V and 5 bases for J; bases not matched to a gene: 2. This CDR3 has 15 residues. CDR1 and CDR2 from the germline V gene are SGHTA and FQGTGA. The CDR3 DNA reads TGTGCCAGCAGCGTGGGACTAGCGGGAGGGGAGACCCAGTACTTC. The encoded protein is CASSVGLAGGETQYF. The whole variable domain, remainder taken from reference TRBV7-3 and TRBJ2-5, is GAGVSQTPSNKVTEKGKYVELRCDPISGHTALYWYRQSLGQGPEFLIYFQGTGAADDSGLPNDRFFAVRPEGSVSTLKIQRTERGDSAVYLCASSVGLAGGETQYFGPGTRLLVL.

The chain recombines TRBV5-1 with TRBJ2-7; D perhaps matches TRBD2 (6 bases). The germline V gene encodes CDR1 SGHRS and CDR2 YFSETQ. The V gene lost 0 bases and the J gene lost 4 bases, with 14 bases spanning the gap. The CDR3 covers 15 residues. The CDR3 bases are TGCGCCAGCAGCTTGGTTCTGGGGGGAAATTACGAGCAGTACTTC. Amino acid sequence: CASSLVLGGNYEQYF. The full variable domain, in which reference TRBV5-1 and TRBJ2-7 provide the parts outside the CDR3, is KAGVTQTPRYLIKTRGQQVTLSCSPISGHRSVSWYQQTPGQGLQFLFEYFSETQRNKGNFPGRFSGRQFSNSRSEMNVSTLELGDSALYLCASSLVLGGNYEQYFGPGTRLTVT.

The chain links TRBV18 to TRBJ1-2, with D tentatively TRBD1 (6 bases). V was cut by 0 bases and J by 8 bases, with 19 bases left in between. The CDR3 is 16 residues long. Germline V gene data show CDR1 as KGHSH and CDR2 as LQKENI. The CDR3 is CASSPPRDTSVGGYTF. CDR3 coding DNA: TGTGCCAGCTCACCACCGCGGGACACTTCCGTTGGAGGCTACACCTTC.

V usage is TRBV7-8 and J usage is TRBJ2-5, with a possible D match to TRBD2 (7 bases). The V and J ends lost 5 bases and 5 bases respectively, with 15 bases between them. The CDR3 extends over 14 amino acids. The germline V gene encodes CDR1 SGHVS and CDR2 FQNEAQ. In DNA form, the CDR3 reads TGTGCCAGCAGCCCCGAGGGGGGGCGGGAGACCCAGTACTTC. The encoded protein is CASSPEGGRETQYF.

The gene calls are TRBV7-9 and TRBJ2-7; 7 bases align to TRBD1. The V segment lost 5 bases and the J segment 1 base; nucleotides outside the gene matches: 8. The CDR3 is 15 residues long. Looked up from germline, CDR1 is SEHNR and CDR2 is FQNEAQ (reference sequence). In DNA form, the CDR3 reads TGTGCCAGCAGCCGGCGGAACAGGGGTTCCTACGAGCAGTACTTC. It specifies CASSRRNRGSYEQYF.

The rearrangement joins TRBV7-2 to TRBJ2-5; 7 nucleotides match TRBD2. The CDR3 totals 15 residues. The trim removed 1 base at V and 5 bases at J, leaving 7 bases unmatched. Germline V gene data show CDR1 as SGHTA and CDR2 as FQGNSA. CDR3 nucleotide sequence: TGTGCCAGCAGCTTAGTTCGACTAGCAGGCGAGACCCAGTACTTC. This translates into CASSLVRLAGETQYF.

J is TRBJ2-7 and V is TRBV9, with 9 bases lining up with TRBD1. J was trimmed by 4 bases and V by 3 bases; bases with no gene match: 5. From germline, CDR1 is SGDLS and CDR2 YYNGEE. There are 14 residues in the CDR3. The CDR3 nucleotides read TGTGCCAGCAGCGCCACCGGGACAGGGTACGAGCAGTACTTC. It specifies CASSATGTGYEQYF.

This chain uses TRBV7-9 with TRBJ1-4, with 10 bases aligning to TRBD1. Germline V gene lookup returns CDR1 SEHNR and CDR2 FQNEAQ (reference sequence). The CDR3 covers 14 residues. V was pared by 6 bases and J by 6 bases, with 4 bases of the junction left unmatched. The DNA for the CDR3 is TGTGCCAGCAGTCCGGACAGGGGGGATGAAAAACTGTTTTTT. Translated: CASSPDRGDEKLFF.

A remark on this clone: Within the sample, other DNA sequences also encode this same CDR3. DNA of the CDR3: TGTGCCAGCAGCAGGGGGGAGACCCAGTACTTC. Amino acid sequence: CASSRGETQYF. The genes are TRBV7-2 and TRBJ2-5, with D perhaps matching TRBD1 (6 bases). The CDR3 is 11 amino acids. CDR1 is SGHTA, CDR2 FQGNSA, per germline. Between the trimmed V and J ends, which lost 5 bases and 5 bases, there was a span of 6 bases. Combining the CDR3 with reference TRBV7-2 and TRBJ2-5 gives the whole variable domain GAGVSQSPSNKVTEKGKDVELRCDPISGHTALYWYRQSLGQGLEFLIYFQGNSAPDKSGLPSDRFSAERTGGSVSTLTIQRTQQEDSAVYLCASSRGETQYFGPGTRLLVL.

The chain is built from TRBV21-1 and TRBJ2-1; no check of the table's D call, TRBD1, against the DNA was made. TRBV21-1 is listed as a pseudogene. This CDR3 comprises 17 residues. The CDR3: CASFKRSRQLLYNEQFF. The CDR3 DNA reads TGTGCCAGCTTCAAGCGATCGAGACAGTTACTTTACAATGAGCAGTTCTTC.

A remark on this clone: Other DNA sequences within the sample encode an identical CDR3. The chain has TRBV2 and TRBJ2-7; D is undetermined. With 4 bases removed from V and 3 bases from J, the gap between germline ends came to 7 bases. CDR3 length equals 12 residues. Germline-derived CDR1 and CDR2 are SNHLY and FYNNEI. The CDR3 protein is CASSGSSYEQYF. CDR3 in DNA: TGTGCCAGCAGTGGCTCTAGCTACGAGCAGTACTTC.

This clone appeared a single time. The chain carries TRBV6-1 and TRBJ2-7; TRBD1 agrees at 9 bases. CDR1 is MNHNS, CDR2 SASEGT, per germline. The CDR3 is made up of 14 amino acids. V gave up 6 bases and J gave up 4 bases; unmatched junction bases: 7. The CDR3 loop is CASRGQGFRYEQYF. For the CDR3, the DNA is TGTGCCAGCAGAGGACAGGGGTTTAGATACGAGCAGTACTTC.

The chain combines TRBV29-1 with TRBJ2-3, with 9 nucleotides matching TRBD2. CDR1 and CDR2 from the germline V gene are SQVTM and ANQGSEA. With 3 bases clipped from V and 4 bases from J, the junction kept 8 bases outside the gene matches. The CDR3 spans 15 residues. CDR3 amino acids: CSVDRLAGRADTQYF. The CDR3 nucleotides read TGCAGCGTTGATAGGCTAGCGGGAAGGGCAGATACGCAGTATTTT.

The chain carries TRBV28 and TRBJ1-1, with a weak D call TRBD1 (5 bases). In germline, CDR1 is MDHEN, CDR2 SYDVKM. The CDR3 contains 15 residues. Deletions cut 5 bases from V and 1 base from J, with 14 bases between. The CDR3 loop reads CASSPSGTENTEAFF. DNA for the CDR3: TGTGCCAGCAGTCCAAGCGGGACGGAGAACACTGAAGCTTTCTTT.

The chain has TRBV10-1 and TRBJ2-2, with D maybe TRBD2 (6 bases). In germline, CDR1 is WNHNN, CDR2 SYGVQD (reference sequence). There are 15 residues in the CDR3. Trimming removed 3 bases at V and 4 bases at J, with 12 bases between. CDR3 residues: CASSDGGTLTGELFF. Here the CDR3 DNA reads TGCGCCAGCAGTGATGGCGGGACCCTCACCGGGGAGCTGTTTTTT.

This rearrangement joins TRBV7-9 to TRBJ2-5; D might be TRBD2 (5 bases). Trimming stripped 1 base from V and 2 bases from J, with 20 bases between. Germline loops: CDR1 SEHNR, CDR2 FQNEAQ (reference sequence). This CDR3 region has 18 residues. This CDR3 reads CASSLVLAFGQVQETQYF. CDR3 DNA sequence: TGTGCCAGCAGCTTAGTTCTAGCTTTTGGGCAGGTGCAAGAGACCCAGTACTTC.